Below are 6 T cell receptor beta chains sequenced from a single sample in a study of cytomegalovirus exposure and HLA in healthy donors. PCR employed 60 Vbeta and 13 Jbeta primers. The table came from immunoSEQ multiplex PCR; TCRdb's copy has only in-frame clones and leaves some out. The sample includes over 100,000 clones, 70% to 85% seen only once; the top ten take roughly 4.2%. The sample comprised PBMCs. These receptors were obtained from a male donor in good health and CMV-seropositive.

V and J are TRBV11-2 and TRBJ2-5, with 7 bases matching TRBD2. The CDR3 is 16 amino acids. Per the germline V gene, CDR1 is SGHAT and CDR2 is FQNNGV. V lost 1 base to trimming and J lost 2 bases; unmatched junction nucleotides: 7. For the CDR3, the DNA is TGTGCCAGCAGCTTAGCTCTCATAGCGGGTCAAGAGACCCAGTACTTC. Translated, it gives CASSLALIAGQETQYF.

This clone was found once. V is TRBV5-1 and J is TRBJ1-1; D not certain. The CDR3 has 13 amino acids. CDR1 SGHRS and CDR2 YFSETQ come from the germline V gene. V shed 4 bases and J shed 1 base, with 8 bases lying between them. CDR3 sequence: CASSHNRNTEAFF. In DNA form, the CDR3 reads TGCGCCAGCAGCCATAACAGGAACACTGAAGCTTTCTTT.

The rearrangement links TRBV28 to TRBJ1-5, with D uncertain. CDR1 MDHEN and CDR2 SYDVKM come from the germline V gene. Trimming shortened V by 1 base and J by 4 bases, and 20 bases separated the two germline ends. The CDR3 is 18 amino acids. In DNA form, the CDR3 reads TGTGCCAGCAGTTTATCCTTCATAAATCTCCGAGGGAATCAGCCCCAGCATTTT. This codes for CASSLSFINLRGNQPQHF.

This chain connects TRBV6-5 to TRBJ1-2, with D tentatively TRBD1 (6 bases). In germline, CDR1 is MNHEY, CDR2 SVGAGI. The CDR3 runs 13 residues. Trimming pared 3 bases from V and 2 bases from J, leaving 7 bases between. The CDR3: CASSYQGNYGYTF. CDR3 sequence (DNA): TGTGCCAGCAGTTATCAGGGGAACTATGGCTACACCTTC.

The chain recombines TRBV5-4 with TRBJ2-5; a weak D match, TRBD2 (5 bases). The CDR3 consists of 13 residues. The V and J ends lost 4 bases and 0 bases respectively, with 7 bases between them. CDR1 and CDR2 (germline): SGHNT, YYREEE (reference sequence). The CDR3 bases are TGTGCCAGCAGCGTCGGGAACCAAGAGACCCAGTACTTC. This translates into CASSVGNQETQYF.

The rearrangement joins TRBV27 to TRBJ1-2, with TRBD1 identical over 7 bases. Per germline, CDR1 MNHEY and CDR2 SMNVEV (reference sequence). V lost 2 bases, J lost 1 base, and 7 bases stayed unmatched. The CDR3 covers 16 residues. DNA for the CDR3: TGTGCCAGCAGTTTAGGTTCGACAGGGATTAACTATGGCTACACCTTC. This gives the protein CASSLGSTGINYGYTF.